A single sample gave rise to the 19 T cell receptor beta chains below, sequenced in a study of T cell responses to AZD1222 COVID-19 vaccine. Some clones are missing from TCRdb's copy, which holds only in-frame ones; the method was immunoSEQ multiplex PCR. The sample records 150,000 or so clones, 85% to 95% being singletons. The specimen comprised peripheral blood, sampled on day 0 of AZD1222 vaccination. The source of these receptors is an adult in good health.

The V gene is TRBV7-8, the J gene TRBJ1-1; D gene unclear. Trimming left V 2 bases short and J 0 bases short, with 7 bases between. The CDR3 totals 14 residues. CDR1 and CDR2 (germline): SGHVS, FQNEAQ. This CDR3 reads CASSLLQLNTEAFF. The CDR3 DNA reads TGTGCCAGCAGCTTATTACAGTTGAACACTGAAGCTTTCTTT.

This clone was counted once. The chain has TRBV3-1 (or the pseudogene TRBV3-2) and TRBJ1-3, with a tentative D call TRBD1 (6 bases). The V end lost 1 base, the J end lost 2 bases, and 6 bases lay between the germline ends. Germline assignment: CDR1 LGHDT and CDR2 YNNKEL (reference sequence). This CDR3 has 14 amino acids. The CDR3 bases are TGTGCCAGCAGCCAAGCAGGGGCTGGAAACACCATATATTTT. Translation: CASSQAGAGNTIYF.

The chain's CDR3 is CASSLVGGGDEQYF. As DNA, the CDR3 is TGCGCCAGCAGCTTGGTAGGGGGCGGAGACGAGCAGTACTTC. The chain employs TRBV5-1 and TRBJ2-7; 7 bases map to TRBD1. V lost 0 bases, J lost 5 bases, and 5 bases stayed unmatched. Germline V CDR1 and CDR2: SGHRS, YFSETQ. CDR3 size: 14 residues.

This clone came up once. The CDR3 DNA reads as TGCAGCGTTTGGCTTGGGGGGATCGAGACCCAGTACTTC. This codes for CSVWLGGIETQYF. The V gene is TRBV29-1, the J gene TRBJ2-5, with a possible D match to TRBD2 (6 bases). Germline CDR1 SQVTM, CDR2 ANQGSEA. The CDR3 is 13 amino acids. Trimming left V 5 bases short and J 5 bases short, with 15 bases between. Full variable domain (rest looked up from reference TRBV29-1 and TRBJ2-5): SAVISQKPSRDICQRGTSLTIQCQVDSQVTMMFWYRQQPGQSLTLIATANQGSEATYESGFVIDKFPISRPNLTFSTLTVSNMSPEDSSIYLCSVWLGGIETQYFGPGTRLLVL.

The chain carries TRBV4-2 and TRBJ1-6; TRBD1 is a possible D gene (6 bases). V was trimmed by 3 bases and J by 6 bases, leaving 12 bases between them. Looked up from germline, CDR1 is LGHNA and CDR2 is YNFKEQ. The CDR3 is made up of 15 amino acids. The CDR3 DNA is TGTGCCAGCAGCCAGGAGACAGGATTTAATTCACCCCTCCACTTT. It translates to CASSQETGFNSPLHF.

The chain combines TRBV10-1 with TRBJ2-7; TRBD2 matches 13 bases. Unmatched junction bases numbered 1, after V lost 5 bases and J lost 3 bases. CDR3 length equals 14 residues. Germline V gene sequence: CDR1 WNHNN, CDR2 SYGVQD (reference sequence). Written as DNA, the CDR3 is TGCGCCAGCAGTAGGACTAGCGGGAGCTACGAGCAGTACTTC. Amino acid sequence: CASSRTSGSYEQYF.

The rearrangement uses TRBV19 and TRBJ2-7; the D gene is possibly TRBD1 (6 bases). Germline CDR1 reads LNHDA; CDR2 reads SQIVND (reference sequence). The V and J ends lost 9 bases and 3 bases respectively, with 15 bases between them. This CDR3 is built from 13 residues. CDR3 bases: TGTGCCAGCTCAACAGGGATCCTCTACGAGCAGTACTTC. Protein: CASSTGILYEQYF.

V usage is TRBV6-5 and J usage is TRBJ2-6, with D uncertain. CDR3 size: 16 residues. Germline assignment: CDR1 MNHEY and CDR2 SVGAGI. Trimming stripped 0 bases from V and 1 base from J, with 7 bases between. The CDR3 DNA is TGTGCCAGCAGTTACTCGATCAGGTCTGGGGCCAACGTCCTGACTTTC. Residues: CASSYSIRSGANVLTF.

The CDR3 DNA sequence: TGTGCCAGCTCACCACCGGCAGGTACTGGGAACACTGAAGCTTTCTTT. As protein: CASSPPAGTGNTEAFF. The chain links TRBV18 to TRBJ1-1; D not certain. Germline CDR1 reads KGHSH; CDR2 reads LQKENI. The V gene lost 0 bases and the J gene lost 1 base, with 12 bases spanning the gap. The CDR3 runs 16 residues.

The chain combines TRBV7-6 with TRBJ2-1, with TRBD1 identical over 7 bases. V was pared by 5 bases and J by 2 bases, with 3 bases of the junction left unmatched. CDR3 size: 14 residues. The V gene's germline CDR1 is SGHVS and CDR2 FNYEAQ. The CDR3 region is CASSEGTAYNEQFF. The CDR3 bases are TGTGCCAGCAGCGAAGGGACAGCCTACAATGAGCAGTTCTTC. The entire variable domain, with the rest obtained from reference TRBV7-6 and TRBJ2-1, is as follows: GAGVSQSPRYKVTKRGQDVALRCDPISGHVSLYWYRQALGQGPEFLTYFNYEAQQDKSGLPNDRFSAERPEGSISTLTIQRTEQRDSAMYRCASSEGTAYNEQFFGPGTRLTVL.

V and J are TRBV18 and TRBJ1-5; D ambiguous. The CDR3 has 13 residues. CDR1 is KGHSH and CDR2 is LQKENI in the germline V gene. The V end was cut by 3 bases, the J end by 6 bases, with 9 bases between. Here the CDR3 reads CASSPQHAQPQHF. The CDR3 nucleotides read TGTGCCAGCTCACCGCAACATGCTCAGCCCCAGCATTTT.

This clone was seen once. V is TRBV5-1 and J is TRBJ1-1; no reliable D call. The V gene's germline CDR1 is SGHRS and CDR2 YFSETQ. V was cut by 1 base and J by 7 bases, with 8 bases left in between. This CDR3 has 12 amino acids. CDR3 DNA sequence: TGCGCCAGCAGCTTGCCCGGCGGTGAAGCTTTCTTT. It codes for CASSLPGGEAFF.

CDR3 bases: TGTGCCAGCAGCGTAGCACAGCGCCACAACACTGAAGCTTTCTTT. Translation: CASSVAQRHNTEAFF. The chain links TRBV9 to TRBJ1-1; unclear D gene. The germline gives CDR1 SGDLS, CDR2 YYNGEE. V was cut by 0 bases and J by 2 bases, with 11 bases left in between. The CDR3 is 15 residues long.

J is TRBJ2-3 and V is TRBV5-1, with 10 positions matching TRBD1. From germline, CDR1 is SGHRS and CDR2 YFSETQ. The CDR3 spans 16 residues. Trimming cost V 4 bases and J 1 base; bases outside gene matches: 6. The CDR3 DNA sequence: TGCGCCAGCAGCGTATCCGGGACAGGGGGCACAGATACGCAGTATTTT. Translated: CASSVSGTGGTDTQYF. Filled out from reference TRBV5-1 and TRBJ2-3, the complete variable domain reads KAGVTQTPRYLIKTRGQQVTLSCSPISGHRSVSWYQQTPGQGLQFLFEYFSETQRNKGNFPGRFSGRQFSNSRSEMNVSTLELGDSALYLCASSVSGTGGTDTQYFGPGTRLTVL.

The chain carries TRBV6-5 and TRBJ1-2; a weak D match, TRBD1 (6 bases). The CDR3 covers 15 residues. The germline V gene encodes CDR1 MNHEY and CDR2 SVGAGI. Trimming cost V 5 bases and J 4 bases, with 17 bases left between them. The CDR3 loop reads CASSRRGAAFYGYTF. CDR3 DNA sequence: TGTGCCAGCAGTCGGAGGGGGGCGGCATTCTATGGCTACACCTTC.

The chain couples TRBV19 to TRBJ2-2, with unresolved D. The CDR3 loop spans 14 amino acids. Germline CDR1 LNHDA, CDR2 SQIVND (reference sequence). V lost 5 bases and J 3 bases, leaving 10 bases between the germline ends. CDR3 in DNA: TGTGCCAGTAGTCCCCAGGTCCACACCGGGGAGCTGTTTTTT. Amino acid sequence: CASSPQVHTGELFF.

The V and J genes are TRBV21-1 and TRBJ1-3. TRBV21-1 is a pseudogene. The length of the CDR3 is 15 residues. This CDR3 is CAIAHWVYSGNTIYF. Here the CDR3 DNA reads TGTGCCATCGCCCATTGGGTGTACTCTGGAAACACCATATATTTT.

This chain connects TRBV18 to TRBJ1-5, with a tentative D call TRBD1 (6 bases). V was cut by 6 bases and J by 2 bases, with 11 bases left in between. This CDR3 has 14 residues. The germline CDR1 and CDR2 sequences are KGHSH and LQKENI. CDR3: CASSQGQGNQPQHF. Here the CDR3 DNA reads TGTGCCAGCTCGCAGGGACAAGGCAATCAGCCCCAGCATTTT. Using reference TRBV18 and TRBJ1-5 for the parts outside the CDR3, the full variable domain is NAGVMQNPRHLVRRRGQEARLRCSPMKGHSHVYWYRQLPEEGLKFMVYLQKENIIDESGMPKERFSAEFPKEGPSILRIQQVVRGDSAAYFCASSQGQGNQPQHFGDGTRLSIL.

The chain combines TRBV5-5 with TRBJ2-7; the D is unclear. The CDR3 runs to 15 residues. Germline V lookup: CDR1 SGHKS, CDR2 YYEKEE (reference sequence). V was cut by 0 bases and J by 2 bases, with 12 bases left in between. CDR3 sequence: CASSLVGSLPYEQYF. In DNA form, the CDR3 reads TGTGCCAGCAGCTTGGTAGGGTCTCTGCCCTACGAGCAGTACTTC.